Shown below are 10 T cell receptor beta chains from a single sample sequenced in a study of blood T cells in healthy people across ages. Through a sample-barcoded 5' primer and a J-beta primer mix, a second PCR was run for roughly 7 to 12 cycles. TCRdb ran MiXCR on the 5' RACE reads and lists one entry per CDR3 protein. Here the sample spans about 680,000 distinct CDR3 sequences, about 52% being singletons. Input material: blood. The receptor source for this set is an older woman in good health.

J is TRBJ1-2 and V is TRBV14; D not resolved. This CDR3 has 14 residues. V lost 0 bases to trimming and J lost 9 bases, with 14 bases between them. In germline, CDR1 is SGHDN, CDR2 FVKESK. CDR3 nucleotides: TGTGCCAGCAGCCAAGACAGCAATGTCTTTAGCTACACCTTC. It encodes CASSQDSNVFSYTF. The whole variable domain, remainder taken from reference TRBV14 and TRBJ1-2, is EAGVTQFPSHSVIEKGQTVTLRCDPISGHDNLYWYRRVMGKEIKFLLHFVKESKQDESGMPNNRFLAERTGGTYSTLKVQPAELEDSGVYFCASSQDSNVFSYTFGSGTRLTVV.

V gene TRBV28 combines with J gene TRBJ2-7; D might be TRBD2 (6 bases). Trimming cost V 4 bases and J 4 bases, with 17 bases left between them. This CDR3 has 15 amino acids. Germline V gene lookup returns CDR1 MDHEN and CDR2 SYDVKM. The CDR3 DNA reads as TGTGCCAGCAGTTCCGCGGGACTGGGTTCTTACGAGCAGTACTTC. Amino acid sequence: CASSSAGLGSYEQYF.

This clonotype was picked up a small number of times. CDR3 sequence reads: CATSAAGGSYEQYF. Written as DNA, the CDR3 is TGTGCCACCAGCGCGGCAGGCGGCTCCTACGAGCAGTACTTC. The rearrangement joins TRBV15 to TRBJ2-7; no clear D. V lost 5 bases, J lost 0 bases, and 11 bases lay in between. There are 14 residues in the CDR3. Germline CDR1 LNHNV, CDR2 YYDKDF (reference sequence). Combining the CDR3 with reference TRBV15 and TRBJ2-7 gives the whole variable domain DAMVIQNPRYQVTQFGKPVTLSCSQTLNHNVMYWYQQKSSQAPKLLFHYYDKDFNNEADTPDNFQSRRPNTSFCFLDIRSPGLGDTAMYLCATSAAGGSYEQYFGPGTRLTVT.

V gene TRBV11-2 combines with J gene TRBJ2-5; 10 bases line up with TRBD2. V lost 5 bases and J lost 11; bases outside the gene matches: 17. CDR3 length: 16 amino acids. Germline lookup yields CDR1 SGHAT and CDR2 FQNNGV. The CDR3 loop reads CASSRTSGNIYNEQYF. DNA for the CDR3: TGTGCCAGCAGCCGTACTAGCGGGAACATCTACAATGAGCAGTACTTC.

This clonotype showed up just a few times. J is TRBJ2-3 and V is TRBV20-1, with D hard to call. CDR1 and CDR2 from the germline V gene are DFQATT and SNEGSKA (reference sequence). The V end lost 5 bases, the J end lost 9 bases, and 12 bases lay between the germline ends. The CDR3 sequence is 11 residues long. CDR3 sequence reads: CSAYSSWTQYF. In nucleotides, the CDR3 is TGCAGTGCTTACAGTTCATGGACGCAGTATTTT.

About this clonotype: The junction differs from germline at one of its ends, possibly a read error. The chain uses TRBV27 and TRBJ2-1; TRBD2 aligns across 7 bases. The CDR3 covers 15 residues. Germline V gives CDR1 MNHEY, CDR2 SMNVEV (reference sequence). CDR3 residues: CTSSPGRGSYNEQFF. Here the CDR3 DNA reads TGTACCAGCAGCCCGGGGAGGGGCTCCTACAATGAGCAGTTCTTC.

The chain combines TRBV12-5 with TRBJ2-3, with D unclear. The CDR3 consists of 16 residues. Trimming removed 0 bases from V and 4 bases from J, with 14 bases in between. Germline lookup yields CDR1 LGHNT and CDR2 FRNRAP. The CDR3 spells CASGLVRDPLADTQYF. The CDR3 coding sequence is TGTGCTAGTGGTTTGGTACGAGACCCGTTGGCAGATACGCAGTATTTT.

The gene calls are TRBV29-1 and TRBJ1-4; 9 bases align to TRBD1. The length of the CDR3 is 13 residues. CDR1 and CDR2 from the germline V gene are SQVTM and ANQGSEA. Losses at the gene ends were 1 base for V and 8 bases for J; bases not matched to a gene: 2. CDR3 amino acids: CSVEGTGEEKLFF. CDR3 nucleotides: TGCAGCGTTGAAGGGACAGGGGAGGAAAAACTGTTTTTT. Drawing the rest from reference TRBV29-1 and TRBJ1-4, the complete variable domain is SAVISQKPSRDICQRGTSLTIQCQVDSQVTMMFWYRQQPGQSLTLIATANQGSEATYESGFVIDKFPISRPNLTFSTLTVSNMSPEDSSIYLCSVEGTGEEKLFFGSGTQLSVL.

The J gene is TRBJ2-3, the V gene TRBV18, with 9 positions matching TRBD1. Trimming cost V 5 bases and J 1 base; bases outside gene matches: 7. CDR3 size: 16 residues. The germline V gene encodes CDR1 KGHSH and CDR2 LQKENI. CDR3 in DNA: TGTGCCAGCTCATCGTCCGGGACAGGGCGCACAGATACGCAGTATTTT. Encoded protein: CASSSSGTGRTDTQYF.

This rearrangement joins TRBV4-3 to TRBJ2-1; 9 nucleotides line up with TRBD1. This CDR3 region has 16 residues. Germline trimming cut 3 bases from V and 8 bases from J; bases unmatched to any gene: 11. Germline V gene lookup returns CDR1 LGHNA and CDR2 YSLEER. The CDR3: CASSHPDRGSIYEQFF. The CDR3 DNA reads as TGCGCCAGCAGCCACCCGGACAGGGGCTCAATCTATGAGCAGTTCTTC.